The source of this T cell receptor beta chain is a study of cytomegalovirus exposure and HLA in healthy donors. Study context: Approximately 85 million unique TCRs from HLA-typed donors were held in an early data release. Among the 398 genotyped donors, approximately 80% were placed in the Caucasian-associated ancestry cluster.

A word on this clone: Antigen: not known.

General study points: TCR beta V- and J-gene trimming was later associated with a missense DCLRE1C variant. In vitro, three CMV-associated chains proved specific for CMV antigens.

A multiplex PCR was run with 60 Vbeta primers and 13 Jbeta primers. Method: immunoSEQ multiplex PCR; TCRdb's copy keeps in-frame clones and lacks some. This table holds under 70,000 clones, approximately 70% found once. Germline values: CDR1 SGHDT, CDR2 YYEEEE. This CDR3 contains 15 residues. Trimming removed 4 bases from V and 8 bases from J; junction bases left unmatched: 6. Sequencing input: PBMCs. The sequence derives from a woman aged 55-70 years in good health and CMV-seropositive. The chain combines TRBV5-6 with TRBJ2-1; TRBD2 agrees at 13 bases. CDR3 coding DNA: TGTGCCAGCAGCGGAGGACTAGCGGGGGAGGATGAGCAGTTCTTC. It is translated as CASSGGLAGEDEQFF.